This TCR beta chain was recorded in a study of CD8 T cells in Susac syndrome. V was cut by 5 bases and J by 2 bases, with 17 bases left in between. The length of the CDR3 is 16 residues. The RNA, roughly 0.45 to 1 ug, was put through reverse transcription using random hexamers. The CDR3 of TCR beta was amplified by immunoSEQ multiplex PCR across 54 Vbeta and 13 Jbeta. TCRdb itself ran the immunoSEQ multiplex PCR reads through MiXCR, one entry per CDR3 protein. This repertoire shows 400,000 or so distinct CDR3 sequences, 75% to 90% found once; its top ten account for about 0.1%. Sequencing targeted TCR beta in T cells from blood (CD8+ and CD4+). The TEMRA cells underwent FACS enrichment, while the CD8+ and CD4+ T cells underwent negative isolation.

This chain joins TRBV12-3 or TRBV12-4 and TRBJ2-3; D gene unclear. The sequenced sample consisted of CD8+ T cells from PBMCs. This receptor was identified in a human donor with multiple sclerosis. The chain's CDR3 is CASSAQVGQDTDTQYF. CDR3 nucleotides: TGTGCCAGCAGTGCCCAAGTTGGCCAGGACACAGATACGCAGTATTTT.